The 8 T cell receptor beta chains in this list originate from one sample, sequenced in a study of T cells in Graves' hyperthyroidism and ophthalmopathy. The TCR beta CDR3 regions underwent amplification using RNA transcripts as the source. Carried out on the TCR CDR3, a first-round RT-PCR used the HTBI primer set. Each CDR3 protein is one row after TCRdb ran MiXCR on the multiplex PCR reads. Altogether about 720,000 distinct CDR3 sequences are present, roughly 20% being singletons, with the ten largest covering 16%. Sequenced input: blood. The receptors stem from a woman aged 45-60 years with Graves' hyperthyroidism that later progressed to Graves' ophthalmopathy.

A few counts support this clonotype. V usage is TRBV12-3 or TRBV12-4 and J usage is TRBJ1-6; D not resolved. Trimming removed 6 bases from V and 5 bases from J, with 14 bases in between. The CDR3 is 15 residues long. CDR3 sequence: CASRRHGDHNSPLHF. CDR3 bases: TGTGCCAGCAGACGACACGGGGATCATAATTCACCCCTCCACTTT.

This clonotype was recorded a few times. The rearrangement joins TRBV19 to TRBJ2-2; 12 nucleotides match TRBD2. The trim removed 7 bases at V and 2 bases at J, leaving 2 bases unmatched. This CDR3 contains 15 residues. Germline V gene lookup returns CDR1 LNHDA and CDR2 SQIVND (reference sequence). CDR3 residues: CASKLAGGNTGELFF. The CDR3 DNA reads TGTGCCAGTAAACTAGCGGGGGGAAACACCGGGGAGCTGTTTTTT.

The V gene is TRBV6-2 or TRBV6-3, the J gene TRBJ2-1, with TRBD1 matching over 9 bases. V shed 6 bases, J shed 7 bases, and the junction held 13 bases outside the gene matches. Germline-derived CDR1 and CDR2 are MNHEY and SVGEGT. CDR3 size: 16 residues. DNA of the CDR3: TGTGCCAGCAGCTACCCGCTGGGGACAGGGTGGAATGAGCAGTTCTTC. Amino acids: CASSYPLGTGWNEQFF.

This clonotype was seen more than once but under ten times. The chain has TRBV11-2 and TRBJ2-2; D not certain. The CDR3 is made up of 14 amino acids. CDR1 is SGHAT, CDR2 FQNNGV, per germline. The V end lost 5 bases, the J end lost 6 bases, and 13 bases lay between the germline ends. CDR3 in DNA: TGTGCCAGCAGCCCTAGGTCGGGCCCCGGGGAGCTGTTTTTT. This codes for CASSPRSGPGELFF.

For this clonotype: Since a much larger clone is just one base distant, this may be a read error. This rearrangement joins TRBV27 to TRBJ1-1; unclear D gene. Germline loops: CDR1 MNHEY, CDR2 SMNVEV (reference sequence). The V and J ends lost 7 bases and 4 bases respectively, with 13 bases between them. This CDR3 comprises 13 residues. CDR3 in DNA: TGTGCCAGCACCCCGTCGCTGAGCACTGAAGCTTTCTTT. As protein: CASTPSLSTEAFF.

In its sample, this clonotype was seen a few times. The junction differs from germline at one of its ends, possibly a read error. This rearrangement joins TRBV19 to TRBJ2-3; 15 bases map to TRBD2. The CDR3 consists of 15 residues. CDR1 is LNHDA, CDR2 SQIVND, per germline (reference sequence). The chain's CDR3 is CATRTSGGAVDAQYF. The CDR3 nucleotides are TGTGCCACCCGGACTAGCGGGGGGGCTGTAGATGCGCAGTATTTT.

The rearrangement joins TRBV14 to TRBJ1-4; D call uncertain. The V gene's germline CDR1 is SGHDN and CDR2 FVKESK. The length of the CDR3 is 15 residues. V lost 4 bases and J lost 1, with 10 bases in between. CDR3 region: CASSLGRKTNEKLFF. CDR3 DNA sequence: TGTGCCAGCAGCCTCGGACGGAAAACTAATGAAAAACTGTTTTTT.

This clonotype was seen a few times. The chain combines TRBV18 with TRBJ2-7, with 9 bases identical to TRBD2. Germline CDR1 and CDR2: KGHSH and LQKENI. The CDR3 runs to 15 residues. V gave up 3 bases and J gave up 6 bases; unmatched junction bases: 9. CDR3 nucleotides: TGTGCCAGCTCACCGACTAGCGGACCCCAGAGCGAGCAGTACTTC. This translates into CASSPTSGPQSEQYF.